Sequencing of this T cell receptor (beta chain) was carried out in a study of vaccination and CD4 T cells after COVID-19. Overall study: The cells were exposed to overlapping spike peptides originating from SARS-CoV-2, HCoV-NL63, HCoV-OC43 and HCoV-229E for stimulation.

The treatment denotes: 10-day PBMC culture with coronavirus spike peptide pools or control peptides (ViraFEST assay). ViraFEST enlarged antigen-specific T cell populations with peptide pools and afterwards sequenced TCRs. From the approximately ten-day cultures, CD4+ T cells were isolated by negative selection. For this clonotype: Its antigen remains unidentified.

The Oncomine TCR Beta short-read assay sequenced DNA from cultured CD4+ T cells. Someone extracted genomic DNA from cultured CD4+ T cells. TCRdb re-derived calls from the PCR reads in MiXCR, one entry per CDR3 protein. The sample has about 20,000 distinct CDR3 sequences, roughly 70% seen once. J lost 7 bases, V lost 4 bases, and 13 bases had no gene match. The CDR3 totals 15 residues. CDR1 and CDR2 from the germline V gene are SNHLY and FYNNEI. The TCR comes from a human donor who had recovered from COVID-19. The chain joins TRBV2 to TRBJ2-7; 7 bases are a match to TRBD1. The sequencing input was CD4+ T cells from blood, cultured in vitro. The CDR3 DNA reads as TGTGCCAGCAGTGCGTTGGGGACAGCTCAACGGGAGCAGTACTTC. Amino acid sequence: CASSALGTAQREQYF.